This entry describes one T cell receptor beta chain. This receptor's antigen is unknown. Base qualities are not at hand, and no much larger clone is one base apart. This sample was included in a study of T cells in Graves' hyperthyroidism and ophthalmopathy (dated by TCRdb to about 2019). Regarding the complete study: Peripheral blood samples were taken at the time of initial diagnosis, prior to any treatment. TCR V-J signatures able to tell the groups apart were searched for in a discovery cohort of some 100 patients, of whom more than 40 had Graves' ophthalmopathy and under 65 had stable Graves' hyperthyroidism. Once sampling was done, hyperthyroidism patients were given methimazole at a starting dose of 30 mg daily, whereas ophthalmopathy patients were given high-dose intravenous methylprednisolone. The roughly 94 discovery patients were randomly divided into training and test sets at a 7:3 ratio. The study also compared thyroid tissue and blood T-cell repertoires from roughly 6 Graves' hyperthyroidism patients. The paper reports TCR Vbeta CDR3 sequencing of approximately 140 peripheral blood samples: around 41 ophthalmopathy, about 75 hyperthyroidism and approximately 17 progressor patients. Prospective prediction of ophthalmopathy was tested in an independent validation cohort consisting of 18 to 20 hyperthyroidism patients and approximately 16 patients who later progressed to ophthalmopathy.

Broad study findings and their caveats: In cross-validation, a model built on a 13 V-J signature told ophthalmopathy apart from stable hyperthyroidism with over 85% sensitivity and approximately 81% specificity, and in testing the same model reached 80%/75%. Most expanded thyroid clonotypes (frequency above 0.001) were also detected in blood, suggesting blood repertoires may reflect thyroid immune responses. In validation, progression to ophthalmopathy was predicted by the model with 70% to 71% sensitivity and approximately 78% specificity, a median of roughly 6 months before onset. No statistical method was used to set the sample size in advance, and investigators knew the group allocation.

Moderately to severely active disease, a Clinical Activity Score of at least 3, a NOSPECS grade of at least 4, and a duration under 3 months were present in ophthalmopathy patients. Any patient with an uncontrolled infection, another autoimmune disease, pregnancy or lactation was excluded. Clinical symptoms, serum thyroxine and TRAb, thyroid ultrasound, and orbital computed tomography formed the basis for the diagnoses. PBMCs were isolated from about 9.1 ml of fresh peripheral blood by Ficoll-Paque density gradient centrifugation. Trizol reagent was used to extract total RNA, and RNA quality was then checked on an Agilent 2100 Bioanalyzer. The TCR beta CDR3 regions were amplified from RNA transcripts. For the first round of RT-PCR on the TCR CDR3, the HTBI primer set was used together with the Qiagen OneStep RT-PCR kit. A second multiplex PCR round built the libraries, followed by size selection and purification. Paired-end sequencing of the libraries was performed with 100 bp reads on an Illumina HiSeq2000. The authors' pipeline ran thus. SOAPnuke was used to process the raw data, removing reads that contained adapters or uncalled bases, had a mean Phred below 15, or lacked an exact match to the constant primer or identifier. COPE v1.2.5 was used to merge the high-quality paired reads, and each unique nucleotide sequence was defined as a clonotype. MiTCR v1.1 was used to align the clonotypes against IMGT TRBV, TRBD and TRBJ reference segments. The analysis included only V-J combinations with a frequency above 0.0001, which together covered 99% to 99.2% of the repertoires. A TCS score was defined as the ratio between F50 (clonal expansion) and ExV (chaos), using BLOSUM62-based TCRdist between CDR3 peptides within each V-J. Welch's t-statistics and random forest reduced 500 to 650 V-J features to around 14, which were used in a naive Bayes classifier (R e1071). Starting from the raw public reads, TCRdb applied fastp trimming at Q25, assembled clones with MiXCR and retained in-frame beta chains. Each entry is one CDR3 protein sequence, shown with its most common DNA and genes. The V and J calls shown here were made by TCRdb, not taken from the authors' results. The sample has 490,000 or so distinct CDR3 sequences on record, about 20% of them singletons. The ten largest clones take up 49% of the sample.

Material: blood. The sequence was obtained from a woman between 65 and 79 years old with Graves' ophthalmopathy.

The DNA sequence is as follows: TGTGCCAGCAGCCAAGACGCCAGGAGGGATGAGCAGTTCTTC. Protein translation: CASSQDARRDEQFF. The chain uses TRBV4-2 and TRBJ2-1, and perhaps TRBD2 as D gene, on 6 matching bases. The germline ends are 11 bases apart after V is trimmed by 0 bases and J by 8 bases. For CDR1 and CDR2, the germline V gene lists LGHNA and YNFKEQ. The CDR3 goes from the cysteine to the phenylalanine over 14 residues. Kept here is only the CDR3 DNA, which spans 42 bases and is read in frame from base 1.